This T cell receptor beta chain was sequenced for a study of blood T cell repertoires in COVID-19. The V gene's germline CDR1 is LNHDA and CDR2 SQIVND (reference sequence). This CDR3 is built from 15 residues. Trimming cost V 5 bases and J 2 bases, with 13 bases left between them. Authors' processing steps: Reference gene primer amplification gave nucleated cell count estimates. Produced via immunoSEQ multiplex PCR; TCRdb's table is partial and in-frame only. Clone size and the V and J calls come from that table; the DNA yielded D and trimming. The table has roughly 250,000 clones, approximately 86% seen once.

Specimen: PBMCs or T cells enriched from blood (not recorded which). This sequence originates from a woman between 45 and 65 years old who had recovered from COVID-19. The chain carries TRBV19 and TRBJ1-3; a weak D match, TRBD1 (6 bases). CDR3 residues: CASSSDRRPGNTIYF. In nucleotides, the CDR3 is TGTGCCAGTAGTTCCGACAGGCGCCCTGGAAACACCATATATTTT.